This T cell receptor (beta chain) was found in a study of shared T cell receptors in the human thymus. Germline V gene lookup returns CDR1 SGHVS and CDR2 FNYEAQ. The CDR3 spans 15 residues. Generated by immunoSEQ multiplex PCR, the TCRdb table keeps only in-frame clones and is missing some. Here the sample spans a few hundred thousand clones, roughly 94% being singletons. The rearrangement joins TRBV7-6 to TRBJ2-5, with 11 bases identical to TRBD2. The J call is doubtful: the DNA matches TRBJ2-7 better. This receptor was taken from a human donor. Sequenced: thymocytes. As DNA, the CDR3 is TGTGCCAGCAGCCCCACTAGCGGGAGTATATCCGAGCAGTACTTC. This sequence encodes CASSPTSGSISEQYF.